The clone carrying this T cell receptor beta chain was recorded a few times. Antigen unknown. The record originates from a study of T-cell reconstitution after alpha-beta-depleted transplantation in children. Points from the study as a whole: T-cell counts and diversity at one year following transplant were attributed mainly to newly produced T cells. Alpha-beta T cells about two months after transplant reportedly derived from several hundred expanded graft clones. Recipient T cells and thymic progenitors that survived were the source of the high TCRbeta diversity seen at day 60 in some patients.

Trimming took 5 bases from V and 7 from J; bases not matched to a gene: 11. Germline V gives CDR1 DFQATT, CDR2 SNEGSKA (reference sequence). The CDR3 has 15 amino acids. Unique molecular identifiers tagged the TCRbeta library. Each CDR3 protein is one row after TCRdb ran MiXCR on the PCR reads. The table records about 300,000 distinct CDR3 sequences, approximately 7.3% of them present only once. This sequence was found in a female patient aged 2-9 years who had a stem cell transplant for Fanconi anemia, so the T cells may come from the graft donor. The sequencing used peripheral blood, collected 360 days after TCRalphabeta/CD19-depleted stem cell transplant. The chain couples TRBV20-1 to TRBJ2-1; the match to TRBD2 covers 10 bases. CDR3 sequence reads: CSAWPGTSAGNEQFF. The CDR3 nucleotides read TGCAGTGCTTGGCCCGGGACTAGCGCCGGGAATGAGCAGTTCTTC.